This T cell receptor beta chain is drawn from a study of T cells in Graves' hyperthyroidism and ophthalmopathy. V shed 0 bases and J 0 bases; nucleotides not matched to a gene: 10. Germline CDR1 is MNHNY and CDR2 is SVGAGI (reference sequence). This CDR3 is 20 amino acids long. Amplified TCR beta CDR3 regions derived from RNA transcripts. TCR CDR3 underwent first-round RT-PCR with the HTBI primer set. Each CDR3 protein gets one entry after TCRdb re-called the multiplex PCR reads with MiXCR. The sample has around 700,000 distinct CDR3 sequences; 35% are singletons. The diagnostic basis comprised clinical symptoms, serum thyroxine and TRAb, thyroid ultrasound and orbital computed tomography. Study-level results: Among clonotypes expanded in thyroid above 0.001, most were also found in blood. Ophthalmopathy cases were set apart from stable hyperthyroidism by a 13 V-J model.

As to this clonotype: Its antigen is unidentified.

The source is a woman aged 40 to 50 with Graves' hyperthyroidism. The V call is TRBV6-6, the J call TRBJ1-5; 11 nucleotides line up with TRBD1. The sequenced sample was blood. The CDR3 loop is CASSYSGQGVFGRSNQPQHF. The CDR3 DNA follows: TGTGCCAGCAGTTACTCGGGACAGGGGGTTTTCGGTCGTAGCAATCAGCCCCAGCATTTT.